The T cell receptor beta chain under discussion was sequenced for a study of cytomegalovirus exposure and HLA in healthy donors. Primers for the PCR totalled 60 Vbeta and 13 Jbeta. Sequencing was performed with immunoSEQ multiplex PCR; in TCRdb, only in-frame clones are kept and a portion is missing. The table has around 200,000 clones, about 89% seen once. This CDR3 has 17 residues. V was pared by 2 bases and J by 7 bases, with 20 bases between. The germline gives CDR1 SGHAT, CDR2 FQNNGV. This TCR was sampled from a woman between 18 and 29 years old in good health and CMV-seronegative. Material for sequencing was PBMCs. The chain couples TRBV11-2 to TRBJ1-4; tentatively, D is TRBD1 (5 bases). CDR3 loop: CASSLWARRGGVEKLFF. Written as DNA, the CDR3 is TGTGCCAGCAGCTTATGGGCTAGGAGGGGAGGTGTTGAAAAACTGTTTTTT.